This T cell receptor beta chain came from a study of T cell responses to AZD1222 COVID-19 vaccine. Data came from immunoSEQ multiplex PCR; TCRdb stores just in-frame clones and leaves some out. This table holds more than 140,000 clones, 70% to 90% found once. CDR3 length equals 13 residues. The sequence derives from an adult in good health. Sequencing was performed on peripheral blood, taken on day 0 of AZD1222 vaccination. This sequence joins TRBV21-1 and TRBJ1-5; TRBD1 was called by the table and not checked on the DNA. TRBV21-1 is recorded as a pseudogene. In DNA, the CDR3 is TGTGCCAGCAGCAGACAGGGGATTCAGCCCCAGCATTTT. Its protein product is CASSRQGIQPQHF.